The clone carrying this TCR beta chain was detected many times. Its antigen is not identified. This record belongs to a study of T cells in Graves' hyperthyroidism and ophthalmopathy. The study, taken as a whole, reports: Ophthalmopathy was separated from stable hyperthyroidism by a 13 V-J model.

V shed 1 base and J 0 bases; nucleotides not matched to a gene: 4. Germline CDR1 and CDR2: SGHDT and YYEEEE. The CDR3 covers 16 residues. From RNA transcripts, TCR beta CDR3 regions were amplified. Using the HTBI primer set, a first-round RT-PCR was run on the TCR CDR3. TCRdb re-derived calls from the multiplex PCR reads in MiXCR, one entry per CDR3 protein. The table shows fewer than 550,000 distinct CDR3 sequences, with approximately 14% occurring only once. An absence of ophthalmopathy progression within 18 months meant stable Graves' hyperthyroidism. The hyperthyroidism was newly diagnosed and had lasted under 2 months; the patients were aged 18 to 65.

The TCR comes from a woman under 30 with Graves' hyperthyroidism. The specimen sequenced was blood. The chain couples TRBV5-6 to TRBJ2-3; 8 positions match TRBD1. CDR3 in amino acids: CASSLRTGPSTDTQYF. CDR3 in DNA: TGTGCCAGCAGCTTGCGGACAGGGCCGAGCACAGATACGCAGTATTTT.